The subject of this entry is one T cell receptor (beta chain). This sample stems from a study of T cell responses to AZD1222 COVID-19 vaccine. Overall study context: The study pooled second doses at about 4 or about 12 weeks.

The CDR3 is 17 residues long. V was clipped by 4 bases and J by 2 bases; unmatched bases: 3. Germline-derived CDR1 and CDR2 are LGHNT and FRNRAP. Clones were read by immunoSEQ multiplex PCR, and TCRdb kept only the in-frame ones, dropping some. The data contain around 150,000 clones, roughly 89% of them singletons. The source is an adult in good health. The sample in question was peripheral blood, obtained on day 0 of AZD1222 vaccination. This chain links TRBV12-5 with TRBJ2-6, with TRBD1 matching 12 bases. The CDR3 DNA reads as TGTGCTAGTGGTTCGGGACAGGGGGCGACTGGGGCCAACGTCCTGACTTTC. Translation gives CASGSGQGATGANVLTF.